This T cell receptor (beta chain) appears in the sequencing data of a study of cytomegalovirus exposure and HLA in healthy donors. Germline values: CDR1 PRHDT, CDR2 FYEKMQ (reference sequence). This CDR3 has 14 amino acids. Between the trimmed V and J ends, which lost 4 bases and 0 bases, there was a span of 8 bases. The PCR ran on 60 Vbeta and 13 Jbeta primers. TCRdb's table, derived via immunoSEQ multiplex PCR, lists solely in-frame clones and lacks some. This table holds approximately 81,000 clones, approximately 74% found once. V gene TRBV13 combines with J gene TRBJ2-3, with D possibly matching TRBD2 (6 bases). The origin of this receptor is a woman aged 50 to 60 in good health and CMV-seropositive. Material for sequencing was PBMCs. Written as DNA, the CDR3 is TGTGCCAGCAGCTCCCGGGGGAGCACAGATACGCAGTATTTT. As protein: CASSSRGSTDTQYF.